The next 27 T cell receptor beta chains were all read from a single sample in a study of blood T cells in healthy people across ages. A second PCR, run for roughly 7 to 11 cycles, used a sample-barcoded 5' primer plus a J-beta primer mix. In TCRdb, the 5' RACE reads were re-called with MiXCR into one record per CDR3 protein. The data hold hundreds of thousands of distinct CDR3 sequences, with around 45% observed a single time. The sequencing sample was made of blood. Receptors were obtained from a man aged 60 to 69 in good health.

The genes are TRBV29-1 and TRBJ2-1; 7 nucleotides align to TRBD1. CDR3 length: 13 amino acids. The V gene's germline CDR1 is SQVTM and CDR2 ANQGSEA. The junction had 13 bases not matched to a gene; V was cut back by 4 bases and J by 13 bases. CDR3 DNA: TGCAGCGTTGGGGGACAGAGGCAAGAGACCCAGTTCTTC. Its translation: CSVGGQRQETQFF.

This clonotype has more than one count but fewer than ten. The DNA of the CDR3 is TGTGCCAGCAGCGTAGGGACAGGGGATAGTGGGGCCAACGTCCTGACTTTC. This translates into CASSVGTGDSGANVLTF. The V call is TRBV9, the J call TRBJ2-6; 9 nucleotides line up with TRBD1. Germline V gene data show CDR1 as SGDLS and CDR2 as YYNGEE. The length of the CDR3 is 17 residues. V trimming: 0 bases; J trimming: 3 bases; junction bases outside the gene matches: 4.

This clonotype has a count of ten or more. The chain employs TRBV5-1 and TRBJ2-7, with TRBD1 matching over 9 bases. There are 15 residues in the CDR3. With V trimmed by 4 bases and J by 3 bases, 8 bases remained unmatched. Germline-derived CDR1 and CDR2 are SGHRS and YFSETQ. CDR3 DNA: TGCGCCAGCAGCCCAAGGACAGGGGTAGGCTACGAGCAGTACTTC. Its protein product is CASSPRTGVGYEQYF. Full variable domain (missing parts from reference TRBV5-1 and TRBJ2-7): KAGVTQTPRYLIKTRGQQVTLSCSPISGHRSVSWYQQTPGQGLQFLFEYFSETQRNKGNFPGRFSGRQFSNSRSEMNVSTLELGDSALYLCASSPRTGVGYEQYFGPGTRLTVT.

This clonotype was counted between two and nine times. This chain connects TRBV29-1 to TRBJ1-1; 7 bases map to TRBD1. Trimming took 5 bases from V and 0 from J; bases not matched to a gene: 3. CDR3 length: 13 residues. The V gene's germline CDR1 is SQVTM and CDR2 ANQGSEA. The CDR3 region is CSVQGQMNTEAFF. CDR3 DNA: TGCAGCGTTCAGGGACAGATGAACACTGAAGCTTTCTTT.

The chain recombines TRBV20-1 with TRBJ1-2; D call uncertain. The CDR3 runs to 11 residues. Trimming removed 5 bases at V and 8 bases at J, with 12 bases between. CDR1 is DFQATT, CDR2 SNEGSKA, per germline (reference sequence). CDR3 sequence: CSAQWAGGYTF. Written as DNA, the CDR3 is TGCAGTGCTCAGTGGGCAGGAGGCTACACCTTC.

In its sample, this clonotype was seen many times. The gene calls are TRBV6-6 and TRBJ2-1; D not certain. This CDR3 is built from 13 residues. Trimming shortened V by 4 bases and J by 6 bases, and 10 bases separated the two germline ends. Germline CDR1 and CDR2: MNHNY and SVGAGI (reference sequence). CDR3 sequence: CASSWSPRNEQFF. CDR3 coding DNA: TGTGCCAGCAGTTGGTCGCCCCGCAATGAGCAGTTCTTC.

This chain joins TRBV12-3 or TRBV12-4 and TRBJ1-1; D is uncertain. The CDR3 is made up of 16 amino acids. With 5 bases removed from V and 6 bases from J, the gap between germline ends came to 22 bases. The CDR3 sequence: CASSLPGVSSRAEAFF. DNA for the CDR3: TGTGCCAGCAGTCTTCCGGGAGTCTCCTCGCGCGCTGAAGCTTTCTTT.

Details on this clonotype: A single base separates this from a much larger clone, so it may be a read error. The V call is TRBV28, the J call TRBJ2-7; 7 positions agree with TRBD1. Per germline, CDR1 MDHEN and CDR2 SYDVKM. CDR3 length: 15 residues. Losses at the gene ends were 2 bases for V and 7 bases for J; bases not matched to a gene: 11. CDR3 in DNA: TGTGCCAGCAGTTTACCCAGGGGGTCCTACAATGAGCAGTACTTC. Amino acids: CASSLPRGSYNEQYF. The variable domain in full, completed from reference TRBV28 and TRBJ2-7, reads DVKVTQSSRYLVKRTGEKVFLECVQDMDHENMFWYRQDPGLGLRLIYFSYDVKMKEKGDIPEGYSVSREKKERFSLILESASTNQTSMYLCASSLPRGSYNEQYFGPGTRLTVT.

The V gene is TRBV20-1, the J gene TRBJ2-7; D is possibly TRBD2 (6 bases). V was trimmed by 3 bases and J by 0 bases, leaving 9 bases between them. The CDR3 is 13 residues long. The V gene's germline CDR1 is DFQATT and CDR2 SNEGSKA (reference sequence). The CDR3 is CSASSGSSYEQYF. The CDR3 coding sequence is TGCAGTGCTAGTAGCGGCAGCTCCTACGAGCAGTACTTC.

The chain carries TRBV5-1 and TRBJ2-2, with D possibly being TRBD1 or TRBD2 (5 bases each). Looked up from germline, CDR1 is SGHRS and CDR2 is YFSETQ. CDR3 length: 17 residues. V lost 2 bases to trimming and J lost 2 bases, with 16 bases between them. CDR3 residues: CASSLPPGRTNTGELFF. Here the CDR3 DNA reads TGCGCCAGCAGCTTACCCCCGGGACGGACCAACACCGGGGAGCTGTTTTTT.

Remarks on this clonotype: This may come from a read error, since a much larger clone is one base off. The chain links TRBV29-1 to TRBJ2-4, with a tentative D call TRBD1 (5 bases). V was trimmed by 4 bases and J by 3 bases, leaving 16 bases between them. Germline V gives CDR1 SQVTM, CDR2 ANQGSEA. CDR3 length: 15 amino acids. In DNA, the CDR3 is TGCAGCGTTGTACTCTTTGGGGCAGACAAAAACATTCAGTACTTC. Its protein product is CSVVLFGADKNIQYF.

CDR3 region: CASSPRAVYLSYNEQFF. For the CDR3, the DNA is TGTGCCAGCAGTCCTAGGGCTGTCTACCTCTCCTACAATGAGCAGTTCTTC. The genes are TRBV7-2 and TRBJ2-1; D gene uncertain. Germline assignment: CDR1 SGHTA and CDR2 FQGNSA. The CDR3 sequence is 17 residues long. V lost 6 bases, J lost 0 bases, and 18 bases lay in between.

The chain links TRBV20-1 to TRBJ2-7; D is unresolved. There are 14 residues in the CDR3. Germline lookup yields CDR1 DFQATT and CDR2 SNEGSKA (reference sequence). V lost 0 bases, J lost 2 bases, and 11 bases lay in between. The CDR3 protein is CSAREDPDPYEQYF. The CDR3 nucleotides are TGCAGTGCTAGAGAGGACCCAGACCCCTACGAGCAGTACTTC.

Remarks on this clonotype: A much larger clonotype is one base distant, so this may be a read error. This chain uses TRBV7-9 with TRBJ2-5, with 7 bases that match TRBD1. TRBJ2-7 matches the DNA end more closely, so the J call is doubtful. Germline CDR1 SEHNR, CDR2 FQNEAQ (reference sequence). The CDR3 has 14 residues. The CDR3 bases are TGTGTCGGAGCACCCGGGGACAGACTATACGAGCAGTACTTC. This codes for CVGAPGDRLYEQYF.

This clonotype showed up just a few times. The V and J genes are TRBV6-6 and TRBJ2-3; D is possibly TRBD1 (5 bases). Germline loops: CDR1 MNHNY, CDR2 SVGAGI (reference sequence). V was shortened by 8 bases and J by 10 bases, with 7 bases between the two germline ends. There are 9 residues in the CDR3. CDR3 coding DNA: TGTGCCAGCGCAGGGTCGCAGTATTTT. This encodes CASAGSQYF.

This clonotype has just a few counts. This chain uses TRBV9 with TRBJ2-5; the match to TRBD2 covers 7 bases. CDR1 is SGDLS, CDR2 YYNGEE, per germline. V was clipped by 0 bases and J by 3 bases; unmatched bases: 11. The CDR3 loop spans 17 amino acids. This CDR3 reads CASSVEPPGRGKETQYF. The CDR3 DNA sequence: TGTGCCAGCAGCGTAGAGCCTCCGGGGAGGGGAAAAGAGACCCAGTACTTC.

The chain recombines TRBV6-2 or TRBV6-3 with TRBJ1-1; 7 bases are shared with TRBD1. V dropped 6 bases and J dropped 5; count of bases not matched to a gene: 6. The CDR3 runs 13 residues. From germline, CDR1 is MNHEY and CDR2 SVGEGT. CDR3 region: CASRKTGETEAFF. The CDR3 region has the DNA TGTGCCAGCAGAAAAACAGGGGAGACTGAAGCTTTCTTT.

The chain couples TRBV7-9 to TRBJ2-3; D gene unclear. Germline V gene sequence: CDR1 SEHNR, CDR2 FQNEAQ (reference sequence). CDR3 size: 18 residues. V lost 8 bases and J lost 2, with 26 bases in between. The CDR3 loop reads CASPKTLTDPHPTDTQYF. The DNA of the CDR3 is TGTGCCAGCCCCAAGACACTGACGGATCCTCACCCCACAGATACGCAGTATTTT. Filled out from reference TRBV7-9 and TRBJ2-3, the complete variable domain reads DTGVSQNPRHKITKRGQNVTFRCDPISEHNRLYWYRQTLGQGPEFLTYFQNEAQLEKSRLLSDRFSAERPKGSFSTLEIQRTEQGDSAMYLCASPKTLTDPHPTDTQYFGPGTRLTVL.

The gene calls are TRBV13 and TRBJ2-5, with TRBD2 matching over 14 bases. CDR3 length: 17 residues. Looked up from germline, CDR1 is PRHDT and CDR2 is FYEKMQ (reference sequence). The V and J ends lost 5 bases and 2 bases, in that order; junction bases with no gene match: 7. The CDR3 sequence: CASSEAGTSGGQETQYF. The CDR3 DNA sequence: TGTGCCAGCAGCGAGGCTGGGACTAGCGGGGGACAAGAGACCCAGTACTTC.

This clonotype came up once. The chain joins TRBV7-6 to TRBJ2-2; the D is unclear. Germline lookup yields CDR1 SGHVS and CDR2 FNYEAQ. Trimming left V 1 base short and J 3 bases short, with 12 bases between. The CDR3 sequence is 16 residues long. CDR3 in amino acids: CASSLVVAGDTGELFF. CDR3 bases: TGTGCCAGCAGCTTAGTTGTGGCCGGCGACACCGGGGAGCTGTTTTTT.

The genes are TRBV20-1 and TRBJ2-7; possible D gene TRBD1, 5 bases. Trimming took off 6 bases at V and 2 bases at J, with 17 bases between the two ends. This CDR3 is 14 amino acids long. Germline values: CDR1 DFQATT, CDR2 SNEGSKA (reference sequence). CDR3 amino acids: CSATSRAAPYEQYF. The DNA for the CDR3 is TGCAGTGCCACGTCCAGGGCGGCACCCTACGAGCAGTACTTC.

This clonotype was seen only once. V usage is TRBV20-1 and J usage is TRBJ2-7; 8 bases are a match to TRBD2. In germline, CDR1 is DFQATT, CDR2 SNEGSKA (reference sequence). There are 13 residues in the CDR3. With V trimmed by 6 bases and J by 2 bases, 6 bases remained unmatched. CDR3 sequence reads: CSANLGGAYEQYF. Here the CDR3 DNA reads TGCAGTGCGAACCTCGGGGGGGCCTACGAGCAGTACTTC.

J is TRBJ2-2 and V is TRBV7-9; possible D gene TRBD1, 5 bases. The V end lost 10 bases, the J end lost 3 bases, and 18 bases lay between the germline ends. Germline-derived CDR1 and CDR2 are SEHNR and FQNEAQ (reference sequence). CDR3 length: 15 residues. As DNA, the CDR3 is TGTGCCATCAAAAGTGGGGCTAGGGACACCGGGGAGCTGTTTTTT. The encoded protein is CAIKSGARDTGELFF.

The table lists this clonotype with a few counts. This chain links TRBV14 with TRBJ1-2; no clear D. Germline V gene data show CDR1 as SGHDN and CDR2 as FVKESK. This CDR3 has 14 residues. Trimming pared 5 bases from V and 3 bases from J, leaving 13 bases between. The CDR3 nucleotides are TGTGCCAGCAGCGCCTCTAGCTACTACTATGGCTACACCTTC. Its translation is CASSASSYYYGYTF. The full variable domain, in which reference TRBV14 and TRBJ1-2 provide the parts outside the CDR3, is EAGVTQFPSHSVIEKGQTVTLRCDPISGHDNLYWYRRVMGKEIKFLLHFVKESKQDESGMPNNRFLAERTGGTYSTLKVQPAELEDSGVYFCASSASSYYYGYTFGSGTRLTVV.

The V call is TRBV20-1, the J call TRBJ2-5; a possible D gene is TRBD1 (6 bases). TRBJ2-7 explains the end of the DNA better; the J call may be wrong. Germline V gene lookup returns CDR1 DFQATT and CDR2 SNEGSKA (reference sequence). The CDR3 runs to 13 residues. This CDR3 is CSANTGYRYEQYF. The CDR3 DNA is TGCAGTGCGAATACAGGGTATAGGTACGAGCAGTACTTC.

This clonotype was detected many times. The rearrangement links TRBV3-1 to TRBJ2-5; D is ambiguous. Per the germline V gene, CDR1 is LGHDT and CDR2 is YNNKEL (reference sequence). CDR3 length equals 14 residues. V was pared by 3 bases and J by 4 bases, with 12 bases between. The CDR3: CASSQNPGGETQYF. The CDR3 region has the DNA TGTGCCAGCAGCCAGAACCCGGGCGGAGAGACCCAGTACTTC.

On this clonotype: A read error may be the cause here, since a much bigger clone is one base away. The chain carries TRBV4-3 and TRBJ2-7; 7 nucleotides align to TRBD2. The junction had 10 bases not matched to a gene; V was cut back by 1 base and J by 7 bases. CDR1 LGHNA and CDR2 YSLEER come from the germline V gene. The CDR3 consists of 15 residues. The CDR3 DNA follows: TGCGCCAGCAGCCAAGGGCTAGCGGAATACAATGAGCAGTACTTC. Translating gives CASSQGLAEYNEQYF.